This T cell receptor beta chain was sequenced during a study of blood T cell repertoires in COVID-19. Using immunoSEQ multiplex PCR, the repertoire was profiled, and TCRdb retains in-frame clones only, with some absent. The sample records 30,000 to 50,000 clones, roughly 80% being singletons. V gave up 3 bases and J gave up 2 bases, with 14 bases separating them. The CDR3 loop spans 15 amino acids. Germline V lookup: CDR1 ENHRY, CDR2 SYGVKD. The sequenced sample consisted of peripheral blood. The chain recombines TRBV10-3 with TRBJ2-7, with D possibly being TRBD1 (6 bases). This TCR derives from a man aged 45 to 65 with active or convalescent COVID-19. CDR3 sequence reads: CAISETSGVPYEQYF. In DNA form, the CDR3 reads TGTGCCATCAGTGAAACCTCAGGGGTCCCCTACGAGCAGTACTTC.